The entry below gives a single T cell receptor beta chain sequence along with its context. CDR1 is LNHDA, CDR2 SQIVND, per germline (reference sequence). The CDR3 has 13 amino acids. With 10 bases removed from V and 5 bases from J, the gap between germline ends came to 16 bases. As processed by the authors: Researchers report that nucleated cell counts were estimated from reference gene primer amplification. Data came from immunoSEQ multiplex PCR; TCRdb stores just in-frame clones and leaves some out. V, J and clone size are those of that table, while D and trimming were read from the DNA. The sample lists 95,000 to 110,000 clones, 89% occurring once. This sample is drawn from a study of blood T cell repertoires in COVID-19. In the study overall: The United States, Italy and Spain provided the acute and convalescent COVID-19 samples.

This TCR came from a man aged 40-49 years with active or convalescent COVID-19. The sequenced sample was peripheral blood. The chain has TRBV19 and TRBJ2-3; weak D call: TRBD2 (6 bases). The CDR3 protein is CATRRGAGDTQYF. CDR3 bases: TGTGCCACCCGGCGGGGAGCGGGAGATACGCAGTATTTT. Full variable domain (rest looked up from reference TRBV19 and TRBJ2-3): DGGITQSPKYLFRKEGQNVTLSCEQNLNHDAMYWYRQDPGQGLRLIYYSQIVNDFQKGDIAEGYSVSREKKESFPLTVTSAQKNPTAFYLCATRRGAGDTQYFGPGTRLTVL.